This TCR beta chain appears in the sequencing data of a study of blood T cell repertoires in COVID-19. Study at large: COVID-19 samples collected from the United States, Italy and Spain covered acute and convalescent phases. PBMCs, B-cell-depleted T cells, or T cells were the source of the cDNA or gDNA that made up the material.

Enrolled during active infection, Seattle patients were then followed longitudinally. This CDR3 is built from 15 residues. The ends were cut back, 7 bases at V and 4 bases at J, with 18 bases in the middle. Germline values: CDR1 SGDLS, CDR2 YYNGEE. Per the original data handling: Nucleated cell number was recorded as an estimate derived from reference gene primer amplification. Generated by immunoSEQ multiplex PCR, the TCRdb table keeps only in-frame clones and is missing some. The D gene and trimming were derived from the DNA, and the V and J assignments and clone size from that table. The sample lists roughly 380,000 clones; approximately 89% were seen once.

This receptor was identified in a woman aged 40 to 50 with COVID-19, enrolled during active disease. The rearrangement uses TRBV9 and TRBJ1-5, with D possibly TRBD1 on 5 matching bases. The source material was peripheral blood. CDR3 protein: CASSDGQGKNQPQHF. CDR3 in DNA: TGTGCCAGCTCGGATGGGCAGGGAAAGAATCAGCCCCAGCATTTT.